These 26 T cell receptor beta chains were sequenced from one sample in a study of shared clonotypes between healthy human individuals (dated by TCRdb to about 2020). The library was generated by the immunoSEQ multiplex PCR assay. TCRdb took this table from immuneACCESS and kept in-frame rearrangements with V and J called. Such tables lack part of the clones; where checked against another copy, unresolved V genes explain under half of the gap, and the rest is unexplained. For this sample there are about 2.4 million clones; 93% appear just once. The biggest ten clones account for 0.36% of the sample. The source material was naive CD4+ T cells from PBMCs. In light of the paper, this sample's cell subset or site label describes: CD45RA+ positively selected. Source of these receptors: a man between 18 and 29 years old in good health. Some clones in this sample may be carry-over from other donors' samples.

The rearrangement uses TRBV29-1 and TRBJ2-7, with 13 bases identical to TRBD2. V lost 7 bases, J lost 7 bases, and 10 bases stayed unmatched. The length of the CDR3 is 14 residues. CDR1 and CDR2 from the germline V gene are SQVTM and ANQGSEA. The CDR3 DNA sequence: TGCAGCGCGGCCCGGACTAGCGGGAGTGGAGAGCAGTACTTC. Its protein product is CSAARTSGSGEQYF.

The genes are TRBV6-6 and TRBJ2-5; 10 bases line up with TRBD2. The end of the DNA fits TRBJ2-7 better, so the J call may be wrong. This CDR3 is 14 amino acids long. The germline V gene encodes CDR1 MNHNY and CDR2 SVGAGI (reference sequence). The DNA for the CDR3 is TGTGCCAGCCTTCTAGCGGGAGTTAGCGACGAGCAGTACTTC. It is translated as CASLLAGVSDEQYF.

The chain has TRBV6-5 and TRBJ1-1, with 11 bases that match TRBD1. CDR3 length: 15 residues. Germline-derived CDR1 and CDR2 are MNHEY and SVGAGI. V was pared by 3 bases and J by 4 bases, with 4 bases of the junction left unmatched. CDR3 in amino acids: CASSYGGTGGTEAFF. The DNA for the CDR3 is TGTGCCAGCAGTTATGGCGGGACAGGGGGCACTGAAGCTTTCTTT.

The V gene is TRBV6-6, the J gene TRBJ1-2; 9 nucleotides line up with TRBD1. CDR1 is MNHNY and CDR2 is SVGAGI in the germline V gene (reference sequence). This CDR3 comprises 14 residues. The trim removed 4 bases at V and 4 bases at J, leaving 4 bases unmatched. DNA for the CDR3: TGTGCCAGCAGTTCCAAGACAGGGGGCTATGGCTACACCTTC. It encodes CASSSKTGGYGYTF.

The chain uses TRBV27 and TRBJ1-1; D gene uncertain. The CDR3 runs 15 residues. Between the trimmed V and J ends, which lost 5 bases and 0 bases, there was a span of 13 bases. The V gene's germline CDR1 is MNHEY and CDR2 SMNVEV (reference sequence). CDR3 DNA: TGTGCCAGCAGTCCTTGGAGGACCCTGAACACTGAAGCTTTCTTT. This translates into CASSPWRTLNTEAFF.

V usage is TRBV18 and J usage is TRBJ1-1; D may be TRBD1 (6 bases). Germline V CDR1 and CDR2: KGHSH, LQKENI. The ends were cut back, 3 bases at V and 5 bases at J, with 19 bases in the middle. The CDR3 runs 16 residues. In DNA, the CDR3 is TGTGCCAGCTCACCGGGGCGGTTTGGGGGCGGAACTGAAGCTTTCTTT. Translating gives CASSPGRFGGGTEAFF.

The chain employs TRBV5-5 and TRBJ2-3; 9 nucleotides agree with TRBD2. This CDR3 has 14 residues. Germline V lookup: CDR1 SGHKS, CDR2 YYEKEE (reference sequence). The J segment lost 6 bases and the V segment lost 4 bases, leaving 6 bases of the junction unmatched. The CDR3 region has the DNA TGTGCCAGCAGCCCCTTAGCGGGAGTTGATACGCAGTATTTT. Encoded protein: CASSPLAGVDTQYF.

CDR3 protein: CASSGGFRAYEQYF. In DNA form, the CDR3 reads TGTGCCAGCAGCGGGGGATTTAGGGCCTACGAGCAGTACTTC. V gene TRBV9 combines with J gene TRBJ2-7; D gene uncertain. V was cut by 3 bases and J by 2 bases, with 12 bases left in between. Germline V lookup: CDR1 SGDLS, CDR2 YYNGEE. CDR3 length equals 14 residues.

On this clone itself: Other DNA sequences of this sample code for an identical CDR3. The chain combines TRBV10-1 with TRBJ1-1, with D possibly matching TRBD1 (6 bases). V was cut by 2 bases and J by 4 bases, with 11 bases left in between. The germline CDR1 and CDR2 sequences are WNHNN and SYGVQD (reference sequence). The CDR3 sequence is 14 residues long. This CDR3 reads CASSESRGGTEAFF. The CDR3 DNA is TGCGCCAGCAGTGAGAGCAGAGGGGGCACTGAAGCTTTCTTT.

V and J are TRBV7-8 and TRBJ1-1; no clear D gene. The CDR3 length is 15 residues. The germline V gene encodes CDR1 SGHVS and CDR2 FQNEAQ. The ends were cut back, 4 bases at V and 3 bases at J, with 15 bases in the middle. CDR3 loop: CASSSHSGVDTEAFF. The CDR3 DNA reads TGTGCCAGCAGCTCGCATTCCGGGGTGGACACTGAAGCTTTCTTT.

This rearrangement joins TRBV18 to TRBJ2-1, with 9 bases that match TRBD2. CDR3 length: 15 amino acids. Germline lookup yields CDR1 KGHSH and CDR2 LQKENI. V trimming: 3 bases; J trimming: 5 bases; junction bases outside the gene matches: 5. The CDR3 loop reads CASSPWTSANNEQFF. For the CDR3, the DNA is TGTGCCAGCTCACCCTGGACTAGCGCCAACAATGAGCAGTTCTTC.

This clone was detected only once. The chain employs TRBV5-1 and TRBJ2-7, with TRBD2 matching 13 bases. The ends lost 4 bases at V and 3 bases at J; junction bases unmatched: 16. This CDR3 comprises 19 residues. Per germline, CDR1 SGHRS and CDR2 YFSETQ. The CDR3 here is CASSPNGRLAGGTGYEQYF. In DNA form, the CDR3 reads TGCGCCAGCAGCCCGAACGGACGACTAGCGGGAGGAACCGGCTACGAGCAGTACTTC. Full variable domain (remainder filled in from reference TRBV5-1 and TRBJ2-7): KAGVTQTPRYLIKTRGQQVTLSCSPISGHRSVSWYQQTPGQGLQFLFEYFSETQRNKGNFPGRFSGRQFSNSRSEMNVSTLELGDSALYLCASSPNGRLAGGTGYEQYFGPGTRLTVT.

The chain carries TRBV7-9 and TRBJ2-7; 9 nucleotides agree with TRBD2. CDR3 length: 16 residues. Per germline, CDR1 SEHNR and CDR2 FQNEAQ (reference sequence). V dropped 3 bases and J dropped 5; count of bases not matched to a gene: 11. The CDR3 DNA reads TGTGCCAGCAGCTTCTCGGGACTAGCCCATCTCCACGAGCAGTACTTC. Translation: CASSFSGLAHLHEQYF. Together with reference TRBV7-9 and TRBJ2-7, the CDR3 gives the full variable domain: DTGVSQNPRHKITKRGQNVTFRCDPISEHNRLYWYRQTLGQGPEFLTYFQNEAQLEKSRLLSDRFSAERPKGSFSTLEIQRTEQGDSAMYLCASSFSGLAHLHEQYFGPGTRLTVT.

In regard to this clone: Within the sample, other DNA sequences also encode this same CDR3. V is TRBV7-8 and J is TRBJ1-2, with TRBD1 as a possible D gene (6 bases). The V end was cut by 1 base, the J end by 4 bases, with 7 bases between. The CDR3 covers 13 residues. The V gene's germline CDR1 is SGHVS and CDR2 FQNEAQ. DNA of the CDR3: TGTGCCAGCAGCTTAGGAGGGGGCTATGGCTACACCTTC. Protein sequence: CASSLGGGYGYTF.

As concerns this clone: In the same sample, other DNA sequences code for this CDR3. The CDR3 loop reads CSVVRRLNTEAFF. The CDR3 coding sequence is TGCAGCGTTGTGAGACGTTTGAACACTGAAGCTTTCTTT. The rearrangement uses TRBV29-1 and TRBJ1-1; D is unclear. Germline CDR1 SQVTM, CDR2 ANQGSEA. V was clipped by 4 bases and J by 0 bases, with 9 bases between them. The length of the CDR3 is 13 residues.

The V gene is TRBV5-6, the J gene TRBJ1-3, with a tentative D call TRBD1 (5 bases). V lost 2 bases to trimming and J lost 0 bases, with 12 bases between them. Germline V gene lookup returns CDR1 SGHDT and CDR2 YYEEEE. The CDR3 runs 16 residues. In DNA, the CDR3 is TGTGCCAGCAGCTTAAGACAGACCTCCTCTGGAAACACCATATATTTT. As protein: CASSLRQTSSGNTIYF.

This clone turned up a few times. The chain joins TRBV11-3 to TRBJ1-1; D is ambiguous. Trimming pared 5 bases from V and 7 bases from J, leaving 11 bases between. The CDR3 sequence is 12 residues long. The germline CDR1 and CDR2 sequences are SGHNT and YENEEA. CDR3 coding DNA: TGTGCCAGCAGCCGCCAGGAGCATGAAGCTTTCTTT. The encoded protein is CASSRQEHEAFF.

The CDR3 DNA reads TGTGCCAGCAGCCCTTGGGCTAGCTCCTACGAGCAGTACTTC. This codes for CASSPWASSYEQYF. V usage is TRBV7-2 and J usage is TRBJ2-7; D unresolved. The V end lost 5 bases, the J end lost 0 bases, and 11 bases lay between the germline ends. The germline CDR1 and CDR2 sequences are SGHTA and FQGNSA. The CDR3 contains 14 residues.

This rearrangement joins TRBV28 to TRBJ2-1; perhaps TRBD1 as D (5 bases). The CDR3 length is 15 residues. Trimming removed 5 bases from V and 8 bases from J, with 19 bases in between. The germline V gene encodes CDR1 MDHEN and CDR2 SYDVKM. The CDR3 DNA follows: TGTGCCAGCAGTCCGCAGGGTTACAGCGCCCATGAGCAGTTCTTC. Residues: CASSPQGYSAHEQFF. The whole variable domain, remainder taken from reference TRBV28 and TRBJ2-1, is DVKVTQSSRYLVKRTGEKVFLECVQDMDHENMFWYRQDPGLGLRLIYFSYDVKMKEKGDIPEGYSVSREKKERFSLILESASTNQTSMYLCASSPQGYSAHEQFFGPGTRLTVL.

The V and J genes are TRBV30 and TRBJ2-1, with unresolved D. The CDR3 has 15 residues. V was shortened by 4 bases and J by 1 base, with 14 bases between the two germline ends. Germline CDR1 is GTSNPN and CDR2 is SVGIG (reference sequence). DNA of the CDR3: TGTGCCTGGATGCCGGGCCTTCAGTCCTACAATGAGCAGTTCTTC. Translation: CAWMPGLQSYNEQFF.

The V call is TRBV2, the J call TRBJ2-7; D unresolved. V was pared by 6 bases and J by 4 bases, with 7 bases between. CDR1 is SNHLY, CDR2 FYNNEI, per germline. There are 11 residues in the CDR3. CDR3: CASSVHYEQYF. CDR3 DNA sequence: TGTGCCAGCAGCGTCCATTACGAGCAGTACTTC.

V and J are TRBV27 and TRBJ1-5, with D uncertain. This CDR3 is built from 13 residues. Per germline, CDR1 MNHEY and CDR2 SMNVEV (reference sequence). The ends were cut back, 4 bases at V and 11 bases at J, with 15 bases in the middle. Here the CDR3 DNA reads TGTGCCAGCAGTTCCAAATCCCCCGGGGCCCAGCATTTT. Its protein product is CASSSKSPGAQHF.

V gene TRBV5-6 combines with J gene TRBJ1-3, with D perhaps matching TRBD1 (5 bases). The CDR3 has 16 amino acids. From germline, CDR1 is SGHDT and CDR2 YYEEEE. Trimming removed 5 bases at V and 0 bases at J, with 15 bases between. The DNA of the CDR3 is TGTGCCAGCAGTAAAGGGGCAGGGAGCTCTGGAAACACCATATATTTT. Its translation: CASSKGAGSSGNTIYF.

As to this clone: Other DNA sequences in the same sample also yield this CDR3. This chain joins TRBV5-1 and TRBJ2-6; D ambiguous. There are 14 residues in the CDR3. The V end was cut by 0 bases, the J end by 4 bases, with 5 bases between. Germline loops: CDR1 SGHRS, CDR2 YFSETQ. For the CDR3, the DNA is TGCGCCAGCAGCTTGGTCTCCGGGGCCAACGTCCTGACTTTC. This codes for CASSLVSGANVLTF.

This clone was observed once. The CDR3 here is CASSSGTSGSNTGELFF. For the CDR3, the DNA is TGTGCCAGCAGCAGCGGGACTAGCGGTTCGAACACCGGGGAGCTGTTTTTT. The rearrangement uses TRBV9 and TRBJ2-2; 11 nucleotides align to TRBD2. CDR1 is SGDLS, CDR2 YYNGEE, per germline. The ends lost 4 bases at V and 0 bases at J; junction bases unmatched: 5. The CDR3 length is 17 residues.

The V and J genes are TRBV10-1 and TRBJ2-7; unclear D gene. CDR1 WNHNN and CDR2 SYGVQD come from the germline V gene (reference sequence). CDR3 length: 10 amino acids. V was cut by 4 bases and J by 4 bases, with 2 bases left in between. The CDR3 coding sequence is TGCGCCAGCAGTGGGTACGAGCAGTACTTC. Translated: CASSGYEQYF.